This is a list of T cell receptor beta chains from one sample in a study of blood T cell repertoires in COVID-19. Sequencing used immunoSEQ multiplex PCR; TCRdb keeps in-frame clones, though not all of them. The sample holds 350,000 to 550,000 clones, about 89% seen once. Sequencing was carried out using peripheral blood. The receptors shown here come from a woman aged 25-40 years with acute or convalescent COVID-19. The CDR3 runs from the conserved cysteine through the conserved F or W. Each record gives: V gene, D gene, J gene, CDR3 protein. The D gene is left open where the match is weak.

TRBV30	TRBD2	TRBJ2-5	CAWRWSGGREETQYF
TRBV7-8	NA	TRBJ1-4	CASSPPGGDEKLFF
TRBV5-8	NA	TRBJ2-2	CASSLGRAAGELFF
TRBV15	NA	TRBJ1-5	CATSRASTWTEAPYSNQPQHF
TRBV5-1	TRBD2	TRBJ2-1	CASSLGGGVIIDSLSNDEQFF
TRBV3-1/TRBV3-2	TRBD1	TRBJ2-5	CASSHYRGQETQYF
TRBV5-6	NA	TRBJ2-1	CASSLGGYEQFF
TRBV27	NA	TRBJ2-7	CASSPNRFEQYF
TRBV27	TRBD1	TRBJ1-1	CASSPGTGRRAFF
TRBV18	NA	TRBJ1-5	CASSPPDSQGQPQHF
TRBV3-1/TRBV3-2	NA	TRBJ2-1	CASSQYAQDEQFF
TRBV11-2	TRBD2	TRBJ2-3	CASSLVAGDTDTQYF
TRBV6-5	TRBD2	TRBJ2-7	CASSYGGRGKGYEQYF
TRBV2	TRBD1	TRBJ2-5	CASSEVDRSIETQYF
TRBV5-1	TRBD1	TRBJ2-1	CASSANRGINGNEQFF
TRBV6-5	TRBD2	TRBJ2-1	CASRKAGGPGEQFF
TRBV5-4	NA	TRBJ2-5	CASSLQGQETQYF
TRBV7-8	TRBD1	TRBJ2-7	CASSLYSGGPYEQYF
TRBV18	NA	TRBJ2-7	CASSPGYQGGTVQYF
TRBV5-6	NA	TRBJ2-3	CASSPSPTGPDTQYF
TRBV7-8	TRBD1	TRBJ2-5	CASSSFTGEETQYF
TRBV29-1	NA	TRBJ2-2	CSVRLRAATGELFF
TRBV19	NA	TRBJ2-4	CASSLAKNIQYF
TRBV3-1/TRBV3-2	NA	TRBJ2-3	CASSLAEDTQYF
TRBV7-2	NA	TRBJ2-4	CASSLGGSKNIQYF
TRBV6-5	TRBD2	TRBJ2-3	CASSKDGGNTQYF